The 32 T cell receptor beta chains presented below share a single source sample, sequenced in a study of memory CD4+ T cells and cytomegalovirus serostatus. Method: immunoSEQ multiplex PCR; TCRdb's copy keeps in-frame clones and lacks some. The sample records tens of thousands of clones, roughly three quarters being singletons. Single viable CD3+CD4+CD8-CD45RO+ cells were sorted as the memory CD4+ T cells. The sequenced sample was memory CD4+ T cells from blood. These receptors all come from an adult in good health and CMV-seropositive.

By sample fraction, this clone is medium-sized. Other nucleotide sequences from this sample produce the same CDR3. This rearrangement joins TRBV20-1 to TRBJ2-7, with D unclear. Germline CDR1 and CDR2: DFQATT and SNEGSKA (reference sequence). V lost 6 bases and J lost 2, with 8 bases in between. There are 11 residues in the CDR3. CDR3: CSARTTYEQYF. The CDR3 DNA sequence: TGCAGTGCAAGGACCACCTACGAGCAGTACTTC.

This clone appeared a few times. The gene calls are TRBV7-3 and TRBJ1-1; D remains ambiguous. The V end lost 1 base, the J end lost 1 base, and 4 bases lay between the germline ends. The germline V gene has CDR1 SGHTA and CDR2 FQGTGA. CDR3 size: 13 residues. Here the CDR3 reads CASSLMPNTEAFF. The CDR3 nucleotides read TGTGCCAGCAGCTTAATGCCGAACACTGAAGCTTTCTTT.

This chain joins TRBV21-1 and TRBJ1-1. TRBV21-1 is tagged as a pseudogene. The CDR3 contains 15 residues. Written as DNA, the CDR3 is TGTGCCAGCAGCAAAGTTAGGGAGCTGAACACTGAAGCTTTCTTT. It codes for CASSKVRELNTEAFF.

The chain recombines TRBV5-1 with TRBJ2-3; D gene ambiguous. Trimming left V 0 bases short and J 6 bases short, with 11 bases between. The CDR3 runs 14 residues. Germline lookup yields CDR1 SGHRS and CDR2 YFSETQ. CDR3 DNA: TGCGCCAGCAGCTTGGGTGGGTTACGGGATACGCAGTATTTT. Amino acids: CASSLGGLRDTQYF.

The rearrangement uses TRBV6-5 and TRBJ2-7; D is possibly TRBD2 (5 bases). The germline V gene encodes CDR1 MNHEY and CDR2 SVGAGI. This CDR3 spans 12 amino acids. Trimming shortened V by 0 bases and J by 5 bases, and 5 bases separated the two germline ends. Here the CDR3 DNA reads TGTGCCAGCAGTTACTCGGAGGACGAGCAGTACTTC. Protein product: CASSYSEDEQYF.

V gene TRBV28 combines with J gene TRBJ2-3, with 14 bases lining up with TRBD2. Trimming cost V 0 bases and J 4 bases; bases outside gene matches: 9. CDR1 is MDHEN and CDR2 is SYDVKM in the germline V gene. This CDR3 has 19 amino acids. Written as DNA, the CDR3 is TGTGCCAGCAGTTTATGGGATATCGGGACTAGCGGGGGCCCAGATACGCAGTATTTT. It codes for CASSLWDIGTSGGPDTQYF. Complete variable domain (other parts from reference TRBV28 and TRBJ2-3): DVKVTQSSRYLVKRTGEKVFLECVQDMDHENMFWYRQDPGLGLRLIYFSYDVKMKEKGDIPEGYSVSREKKERFSLILESASTNQTSMYLCASSLWDIGTSGGPDTQYFGPGTRLTVL.

CDR3 in DNA: TGCGCCAGCAGCCAAGAGAGTCCCTTGAGAGATACGCAGTATTTT. Translating gives CASSQESPLRDTQYF. The V call is TRBV4-3, the J call TRBJ2-3; D is unresolved. The CDR3 loop spans 15 amino acids. Germline V gives CDR1 LGHNA, CDR2 YSLEER. V lost 0 bases and J lost 5, with 12 bases in between.

The J gene is TRBJ2-7, the V gene TRBV5-5; no clear D. The CDR3 covers 16 residues. V dropped 3 bases and J dropped 0 bases, with 16 bases sitting between them. Germline-derived CDR1 and CDR2 are SGHKS and YYEKEE (reference sequence). CDR3 in DNA: TGTGCCAGCAGCTCGCGCCTGACCGCGACCTCCTACGAGCAGTACTTC. Its translation: CASSSRLTATSYEQYF.

The CDR3 DNA reads TGTGCCAGTAATCACCCCAAGGGACTTTCGAACACTGAAGCTTTCTTT. Amino acids: CASNHPKGLSNTEAFF. V and J are TRBV19 and TRBJ1-1; D perhaps matches TRBD1 (5 bases). Germline V lookup: CDR1 LNHDA, CDR2 SQIVND (reference sequence). This CDR3 is 16 amino acids long. V lost 7 bases and J 1 base, leaving 19 bases between the germline ends.

The chain employs TRBV6-5 and TRBJ2-1; D is possibly TRBD2 (7 bases). V lost 0 bases and J 7 bases, leaving 10 bases between the germline ends. The CDR3 is 14 residues long. Per germline, CDR1 MNHEY and CDR2 SVGAGI. The CDR3 loop reads CASSYSGGRNEQFF. For the CDR3, the DNA is TGTGCCAGCAGTTACTCGGGGGGGCGGAATGAGCAGTTCTTC.

This sequence joins TRBV18 and TRBJ2-3; D is ambiguous. Germline CDR1 and CDR2: KGHSH and LQKENI. The CDR3 has 18 residues. Trimming cost V 1 base and J 2 bases, with 19 bases left between them. The CDR3 DNA reads TGTGCCAGCTCACCACGGAGCAGGTCCAACATTCACACAGATACGCAGTATTTT. Protein product: CASSPRSRSNIHTDTQYF.

Of note for this clone: The same CDR3 is also encoded by other DNA sequences in this sample. The gene calls are TRBV5-4 and TRBJ2-1; 8 bases are a match to TRBD1. Germline V lookup: CDR1 SGHNT, CDR2 YYREEE (reference sequence). V shed 2 bases and J 6 bases; nucleotides not matched to a gene: 1. This CDR3 is built from 13 residues. The CDR3 protein is CASSLQGGNEQFF. CDR3 DNA: TGTGCCAGCAGCTTACAGGGGGGCAATGAGCAGTTCTTC. The full variable domain, in which reference TRBV5-4 and TRBJ2-1 provide the parts outside the CDR3, is ETGVTQSPTHLIKTRGQQVTLRCSSQSGHNTVSWYQQALGQGPQFIFQYYREEENGRGNFPPRFSGLQFPNYSSELNVNALELDDSALYLCASSLQGGNEQFFGPGTRLTVL.

CDR3 amino acids: CASSFSLGLAKNIQYF. The CDR3 region has the DNA TGTGCCAGCAGTTTTTCGCTGGGGCTAGCCAAAAACATTCAGTACTTC. The V and J genes are TRBV27 and TRBJ2-4; possibly TRBD1 for D (5 bases). Germline V gives CDR1 MNHEY, CDR2 SMNVEV (reference sequence). The CDR3 runs 16 residues. Trimming stripped 3 bases from V and 0 bases from J, with 12 bases between.

This clone has a single count. CDR3 sequence reads: CAWGVYSSGLGNTIYF. The CDR3 DNA is TGTGCCTGGGGCGTATATTCCAGCGGGCTGGGAAACACCATATATTTT. The chain uses TRBV30 and TRBJ1-3, with D hard to call. The CDR3 contains 16 residues. CDR1 and CDR2 (germline): GTSNPN, SVGIG (reference sequence). V lost 5 bases, J lost 4 bases, and 21 bases lay in between.

The chain employs TRBV5-4 and TRBJ1-5, with D possibly matching TRBD1 (5 bases). The CDR3 loop spans 13 amino acids. V was trimmed by 0 bases and J by 5 bases, leaving 6 bases between them. Germline CDR1 and CDR2: SGHNT and YYREEE (reference sequence). CDR3 loop: CASSLGGDQPQHF. CDR3 DNA sequence: TGTGCCAGCAGCTTGGGGGGGGATCAGCCCCAGCATTTT.

The rearrangement links TRBV11-2 to TRBJ2-4; 11 bases are a match to TRBD2. The CDR3 runs 15 residues. Germline CDR1 SGHAT, CDR2 FQNNGV. Losses at the gene ends were 3 bases for V and 4 bases for J; bases not matched to a gene: 2. CDR3 DNA: TGTGCCAGCAGCTTGGCTAGCGGGAGGAAAAACATTCAGTACTTC. It yields the protein CASSLASGRKNIQYF.

The rearrangement links TRBV28 to TRBJ2-3; TRBD2 aligns across 10 bases. Germline V gene data show CDR1 as MDHEN and CDR2 as SYDVKM. V lost 6 bases and J lost 4; bases outside the gene matches: 7. The CDR3 loop spans 15 amino acids. The CDR3 reads CASSSTSGKPDTQYF. Here the CDR3 DNA reads TGTGCCAGCAGCTCAACTAGCGGGAAACCAGATACGCAGTATTTT.

The chain couples TRBV2 to TRBJ1-1; 7 positions agree with TRBD1. The length of the CDR3 is 15 residues. CDR1 is SNHLY and CDR2 is FYNNEI in the germline V gene. V shed 6 bases, J shed 3 bases, and the junction held 10 bases outside the gene matches. This chain's CDR3 is CASRVRQGTDTEAFF. The CDR3 coding sequence is TGTGCCAGCAGAGTCCGACAGGGTACGGACACTGAAGCTTTCTTT.

The V call is TRBV11-1, the J call TRBJ2-5, with a possible D match to TRBD2 (6 bases). The CDR3 length is 15 residues. V shed 3 bases and J shed 1 base, with 12 bases lying between them. Germline loops: CDR1 SGHAT, CDR2 FQDESV (reference sequence). For the CDR3, the DNA is TGTGCCAGCAGCTTGTTAGCGGAGCTCCAAGAGACCCAGTACTTC. It codes for CASSLLAELQETQYF.

The chain has TRBV5-1 and TRBJ2-2; a weak D match, TRBD1 (6 bases). The CDR3 loop spans 15 amino acids. The germline gives CDR1 SGHRS, CDR2 YFSETQ. Trimming left V 3 bases short and J 5 bases short, with 14 bases between. The chain's CDR3 is CASSSDRLQTGELFF. The CDR3 nucleotides are TGCGCCAGCAGCTCGGACAGACTTCAGACCGGGGAGCTGTTTTTT.

The rearrangement uses TRBV7-8 and TRBJ2-1; D is ambiguous. The germline CDR1 and CDR2 sequences are SGHVS and FQNEAQ. Trimming pared 0 bases from V and 9 bases from J, leaving 6 bases between. CDR3 length: 12 residues. The CDR3 loop is CASSLAAGEQFF. In DNA form, the CDR3 reads TGTGCCAGCAGCTTAGCAGCCGGTGAGCAGTTCTTC.

The rearrangement links TRBV18 to TRBJ2-7, with D unresolved. Trimming removed 2 bases from V and 3 bases from J, with 8 bases in between. The CDR3 totals 13 residues. Germline CDR1 reads KGHSH; CDR2 reads LQKENI. The CDR3, as DNA: TGTGCCAGCTCACCAACGGACGGCTACGAGCAGTACTTC. This gives the protein CASSPTDGYEQYF.

The chain links TRBV19 to TRBJ1-2, with 9 positions matching TRBD1. The V gene's germline CDR1 is LNHDA and CDR2 SQIVND (reference sequence). The length of the CDR3 is 15 residues. The V gene end was trimmed by 5 bases and the J gene end by 8 bases; junction bases not matched to a gene: 12. The CDR3, as DNA: TGTGCCAGTAGTGCCCGTCCCGGGACAGGGTTCGGCTACACCTTC. Amino acid sequence: CASSARPGTGFGYTF.

CDR3 residues: CASSARTGGITEAFF. In nucleotides, the CDR3 is TGCGCCAGCTCCGCTCGGACAGGGGGAATCACTGAAGCTTTCTTT. This chain uses TRBV10-2 with TRBJ1-1; 10 bases map to TRBD1. The CDR3 totals 15 residues. Trimming removed 8 bases from V and 4 bases from J; junction bases left unmatched: 10. The germline V gene encodes CDR1 WSHSY and CDR2 SAAADI.

The genes are TRBV10-1 and TRBJ2-3; 10 bases are shared with TRBD2. This CDR3 spans 18 amino acids. With V trimmed by 1 base and J by 0 bases, 7 bases remained unmatched. Germline V gene data show CDR1 as WNHNN and CDR2 as SYGVQD (reference sequence). The DNA of the CDR3 is TGCGCCAGCAGTGAGTTCAGGACTAGCGGTTCTAGCACAGATACGCAGTATTTT. Translated, it gives CASSEFRTSGSSTDTQYF.

This chain uses TRBV20-1 with TRBJ1-1; D not certain. This CDR3 comprises 11 residues. The germline CDR1 and CDR2 sequences are DFQATT and SNEGSKA (reference sequence). Trimming pared 2 bases from V and 5 bases from J, leaving 6 bases between. In DNA form, the CDR3 reads TGCAGTGCTAGACCGGGGACTGAAGCTTTCTTT. Translating gives CSARPGTEAFF.

This chain uses TRBV5-4 with TRBJ2-6; TRBD1 is a possible D gene (5 bases). The germline V and J ends were trimmed by 5 bases and 0 bases, with 6 bases remaining between them. Germline assignment: CDR1 SGHNT and CDR2 YYREEE (reference sequence). The CDR3 is 14 amino acids. DNA of the CDR3: TGTGCCAGCAGAGGACACTCTGGGGCCAACGTCCTGACTTTC. This translates into CASRGHSGANVLTF.

The CDR3 region has the DNA TGTGCCAGCAGCGTAGGGGCGTTGGGGGCCGGGGAGCTGTTTTTT. Amino acids: CASSVGALGAGELFF. V gene TRBV9 combines with J gene TRBJ2-2; D assignment may be TRBD1 or TRBD2 (5 bases each). V lost 0 bases and J lost 6, with 12 bases in between. Germline V gene sequence: CDR1 SGDLS, CDR2 YYNGEE. The CDR3 is 15 amino acids. The entire variable domain, with the rest obtained from reference TRBV9 and TRBJ2-2, is as follows: DSGVTQTPKHLITATGQRVTLRCSPRSGDLSVYWYQQSLDQGLQFLIQYYNGEERAKGNILERFSAQQFPDLHSELNLSSLELGDSALYFCASSVGALGAGELFFGEGSRLTVL.

The chain carries TRBV7-9 and TRBJ1-1, with 7 positions matching TRBD1. There are 17 residues in the CDR3. Germline values: CDR1 SEHNR, CDR2 FQNEAQ (reference sequence). Trimming took 3 bases from V and 0 from J; bases not matched to a gene: 10. The CDR3 nucleotides read TGTGCCAGCAGCTTCCTTACAGGGGCCAGGGTGAACACTGAAGCTTTCTTT. Amino acid sequence: CASSFLTGARVNTEAFF.

This chain uses TRBV9 with TRBJ2-3, with D perhaps TRBD2 (7 bases). V gave up 4 bases and J gave up 8 bases, with 14 bases separating them. The CDR3 contains 13 residues. Germline CDR1 and CDR2: SGDLS and YYNGEE. The CDR3 bases are TGTGCCAGCAGCCCACCGGGGGGCGGTACGCAGTATTTT. Its translation: CASSPPGGGTQYF.

This rearrangement joins TRBV28 to TRBJ1-2, with D maybe TRBD1 (5 bases). Deletions cut 8 bases from V and 6 bases from J, with 13 bases between. The germline gives CDR1 MDHEN, CDR2 SYDVKM. This CDR3 contains 12 residues. In DNA form, the CDR3 reads TGTGCCAGCGTGGGGGGTTTCCATGGCTACACCTTC. Residues: CASVGGFHGYTF.

The CDR3 bases are TGTGCCATCCGGCTGACTAGCGGGGGTGACGGTACGCAGTATTTT. Residues: CAIRLTSGGDGTQYF. The chain combines TRBV10-3 with TRBJ2-3; the match to TRBD2 covers 12 bases. CDR1 ENHRY and CDR2 SYGVKD come from the germline V gene. With 8 bases clipped from V and 8 bases from J, the junction kept 11 bases outside the gene matches. The CDR3 runs 15 residues.